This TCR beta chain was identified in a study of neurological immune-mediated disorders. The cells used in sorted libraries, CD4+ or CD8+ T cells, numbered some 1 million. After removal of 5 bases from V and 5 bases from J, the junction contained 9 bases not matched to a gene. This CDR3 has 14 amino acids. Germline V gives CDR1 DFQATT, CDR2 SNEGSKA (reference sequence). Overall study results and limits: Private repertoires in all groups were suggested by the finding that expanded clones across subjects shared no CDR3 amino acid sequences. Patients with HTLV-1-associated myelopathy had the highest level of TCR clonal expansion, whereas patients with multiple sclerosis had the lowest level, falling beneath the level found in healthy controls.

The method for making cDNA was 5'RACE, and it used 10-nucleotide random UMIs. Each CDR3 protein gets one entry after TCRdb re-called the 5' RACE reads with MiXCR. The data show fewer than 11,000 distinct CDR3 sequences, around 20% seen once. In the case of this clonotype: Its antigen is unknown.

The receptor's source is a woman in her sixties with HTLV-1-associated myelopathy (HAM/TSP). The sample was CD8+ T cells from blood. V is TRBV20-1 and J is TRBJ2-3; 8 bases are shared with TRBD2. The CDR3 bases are TGCAGTGCTGGCCTCGGGGGGGAAGGAGATACGCAGTATTTT. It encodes CSAGLGGEGDTQYF.